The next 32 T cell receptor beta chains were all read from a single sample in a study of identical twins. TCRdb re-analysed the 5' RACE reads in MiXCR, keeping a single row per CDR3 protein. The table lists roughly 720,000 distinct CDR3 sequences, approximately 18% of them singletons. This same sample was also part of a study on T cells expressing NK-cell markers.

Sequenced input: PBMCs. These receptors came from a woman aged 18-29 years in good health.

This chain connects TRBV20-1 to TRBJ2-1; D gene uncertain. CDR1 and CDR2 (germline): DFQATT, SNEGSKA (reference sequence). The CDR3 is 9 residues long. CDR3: CREYNEQFF. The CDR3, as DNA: TGCAGAGAATACAATGAGCAGTTCTTC.

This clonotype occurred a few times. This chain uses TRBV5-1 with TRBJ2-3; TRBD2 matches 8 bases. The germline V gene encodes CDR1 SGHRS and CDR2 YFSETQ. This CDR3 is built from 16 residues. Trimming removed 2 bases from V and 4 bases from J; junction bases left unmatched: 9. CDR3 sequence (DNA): TGCGCCAGCAGCTTTCTAGGACTAGCCCCCGCAGATACGCAGTATTTT. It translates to CASSFLGLAPADTQYF.

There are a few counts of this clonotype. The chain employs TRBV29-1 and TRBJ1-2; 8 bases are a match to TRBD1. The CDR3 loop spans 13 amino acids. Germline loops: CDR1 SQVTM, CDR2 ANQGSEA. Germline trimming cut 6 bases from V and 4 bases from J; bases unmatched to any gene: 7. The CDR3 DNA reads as TGCAGCGTGCCCGGACAGGGCGTCTATGGCTACACCTTC. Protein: CSVPGQGVYGYTF.

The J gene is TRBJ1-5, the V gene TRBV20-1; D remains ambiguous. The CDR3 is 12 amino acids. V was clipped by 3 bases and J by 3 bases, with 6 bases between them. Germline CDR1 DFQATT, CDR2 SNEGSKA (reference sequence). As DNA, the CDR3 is TGCAGTGCTAGTAGGGTCAATCAGCCCCAGCATTTT. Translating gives CSASRVNQPQHF.

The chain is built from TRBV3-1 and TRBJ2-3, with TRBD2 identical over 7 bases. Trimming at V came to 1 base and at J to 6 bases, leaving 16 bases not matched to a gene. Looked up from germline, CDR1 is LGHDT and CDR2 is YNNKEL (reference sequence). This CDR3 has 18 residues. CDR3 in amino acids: CASSQATLMASGRDTQYF. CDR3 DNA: TGTGCCAGCAGCCAAGCGACCCTCATGGCTAGCGGAAGGGATACGCAGTATTTT.

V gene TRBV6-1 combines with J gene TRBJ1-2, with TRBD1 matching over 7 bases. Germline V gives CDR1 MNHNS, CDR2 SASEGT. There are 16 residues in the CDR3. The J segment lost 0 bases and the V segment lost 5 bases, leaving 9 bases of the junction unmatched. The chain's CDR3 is CASSRPGTATNYGYTF. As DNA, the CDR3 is TGTGCCAGCAGTCGACCCGGGACAGCAACTAACTATGGCTACACCTTC.

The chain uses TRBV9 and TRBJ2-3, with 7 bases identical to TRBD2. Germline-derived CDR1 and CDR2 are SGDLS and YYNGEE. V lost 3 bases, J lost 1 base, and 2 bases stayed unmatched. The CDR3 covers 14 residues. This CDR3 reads CASSGGGGTDTQYF. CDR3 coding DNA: TGTGCCAGCAGCGGTGGGGGGGGCACAGATACGCAGTATTTT.

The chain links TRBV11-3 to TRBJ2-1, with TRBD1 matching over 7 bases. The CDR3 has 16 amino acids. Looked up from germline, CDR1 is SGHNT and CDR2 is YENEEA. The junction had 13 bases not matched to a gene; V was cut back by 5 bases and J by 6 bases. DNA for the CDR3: TGTGCCAGCAGCCCTTTCGGACAGGATGTGGGCAATGAGCAGTTCTTC. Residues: CASSPFGQDVGNEQFF.

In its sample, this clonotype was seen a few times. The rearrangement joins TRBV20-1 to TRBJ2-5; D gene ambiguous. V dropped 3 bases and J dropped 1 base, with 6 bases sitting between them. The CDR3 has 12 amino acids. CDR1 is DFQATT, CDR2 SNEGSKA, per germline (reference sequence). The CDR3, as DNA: TGCAGTGCTAGTACACCCCAAGAGACCCAGTACTTC. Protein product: CSASTPQETQYF.

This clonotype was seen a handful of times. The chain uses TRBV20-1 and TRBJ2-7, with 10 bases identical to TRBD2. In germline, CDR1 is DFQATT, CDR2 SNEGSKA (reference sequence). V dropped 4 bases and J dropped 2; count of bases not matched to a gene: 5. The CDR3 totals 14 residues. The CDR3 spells CSATLAGVPYEQYF. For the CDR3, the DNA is TGCAGTGCTACCCTAGCGGGGGTACCCTACGAGCAGTACTTC.

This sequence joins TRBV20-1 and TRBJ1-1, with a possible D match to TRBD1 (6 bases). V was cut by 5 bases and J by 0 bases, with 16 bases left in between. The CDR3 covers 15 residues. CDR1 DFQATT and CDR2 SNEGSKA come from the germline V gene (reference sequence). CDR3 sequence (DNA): TGCAGTGCTCGTCGTTGGGACATGGTGAACACTGAAGCTTTCTTT. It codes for CSARRWDMVNTEAFF.

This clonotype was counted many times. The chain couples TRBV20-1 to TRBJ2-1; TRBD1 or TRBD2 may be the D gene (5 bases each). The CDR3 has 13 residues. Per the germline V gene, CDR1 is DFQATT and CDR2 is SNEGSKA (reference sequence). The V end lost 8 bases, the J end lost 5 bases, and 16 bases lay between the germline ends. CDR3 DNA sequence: TGCAGTACTCCCCGGGACGAGGACAATGAGCAGTTCTTC. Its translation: CSTPRDEDNEQFF.

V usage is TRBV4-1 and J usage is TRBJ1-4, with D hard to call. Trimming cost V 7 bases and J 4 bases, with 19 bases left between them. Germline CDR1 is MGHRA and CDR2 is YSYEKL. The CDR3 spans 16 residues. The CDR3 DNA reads TGCGCCAGCACTCTCAAGAGACGTGGTGTTAATGAAAAACTGTTTTTT. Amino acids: CASTLKRRGVNEKLFF.

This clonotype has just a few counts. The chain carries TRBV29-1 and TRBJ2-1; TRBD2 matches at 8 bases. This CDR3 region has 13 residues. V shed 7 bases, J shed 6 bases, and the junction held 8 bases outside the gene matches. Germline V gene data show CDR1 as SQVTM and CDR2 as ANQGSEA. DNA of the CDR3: TGCAGCGGCGGAGCGGGAGAAGTCAATGAGCAGTTCTTC. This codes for CSGGAGEVNEQFF.

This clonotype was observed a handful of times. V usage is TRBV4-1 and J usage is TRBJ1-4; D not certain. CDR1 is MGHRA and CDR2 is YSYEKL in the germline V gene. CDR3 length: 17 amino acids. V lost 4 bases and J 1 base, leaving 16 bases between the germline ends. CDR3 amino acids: CASSPRGNVETNEKLFF. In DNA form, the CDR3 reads TGCGCCAGCAGCCCCCGCGGTAACGTGGAAACTAATGAAAAACTGTTTTTT.

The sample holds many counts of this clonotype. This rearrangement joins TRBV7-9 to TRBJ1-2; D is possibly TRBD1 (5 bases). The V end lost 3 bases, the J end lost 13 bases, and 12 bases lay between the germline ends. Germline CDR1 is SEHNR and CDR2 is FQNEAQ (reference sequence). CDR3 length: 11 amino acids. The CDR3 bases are TGTGCCAGCAGCTTTTCAGGGCCGCCCACCTTC. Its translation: CASSFSGPPTF.

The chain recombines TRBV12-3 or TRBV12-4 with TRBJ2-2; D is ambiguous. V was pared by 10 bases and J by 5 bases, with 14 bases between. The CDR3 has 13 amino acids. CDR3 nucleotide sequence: TGTGCCACCCAAAGGGAATTAACCGGGGAGCTGTTTTTT. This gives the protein CATQRELTGELFF.

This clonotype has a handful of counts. As DNA, the CDR3 is TGTGCCAGCAGCGGACAGGTTAACGCTGAAGCTTTCTTT. It yields the protein CASSGQVNAEAFF. The chain uses TRBV5-6 and TRBJ1-1; 7 nucleotides align to TRBD1. The CDR3 is made up of 13 amino acids. Germline V gives CDR1 SGHDT, CDR2 YYEEEE. Trimming took 4 bases from V and 6 from J; bases not matched to a gene: 6.

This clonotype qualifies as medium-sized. CDR3 sequence (DNA): TGCGCCAGCAGCTTGGTGGGCGGGAGTGGATCCTACAATGAGCAGTTCTTC. It yields the protein CASSLVGGSGSYNEQFF. The genes are TRBV5-1 and TRBJ2-1; 7 bases fit TRBD2. CDR1 SGHRS and CDR2 YFSETQ come from the germline V gene. V lost 0 bases and J lost 1; bases outside the gene matches: 7. This CDR3 contains 17 residues.

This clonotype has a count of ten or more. CDR3 residues: CASRPSARSYNEQFF. As DNA, the CDR3 is TGTGCCAGCAGGCCTAGCGCAAGGTCCTACAATGAGCAGTTCTTC. V usage is TRBV12-3 or TRBV12-4 and J usage is TRBJ2-1, with D tentatively TRBD2 (6 bases). The V end was cut by 6 bases, the J end by 1 base, with 13 bases between. The CDR3 spans 15 residues.

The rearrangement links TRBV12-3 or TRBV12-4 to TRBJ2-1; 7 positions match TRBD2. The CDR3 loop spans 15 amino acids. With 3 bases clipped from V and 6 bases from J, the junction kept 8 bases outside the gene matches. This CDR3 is CASSFPRSGGNEQFF. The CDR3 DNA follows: TGTGCCAGCAGTTTTCCTAGGTCGGGGGGCAATGAGCAGTTCTTC.

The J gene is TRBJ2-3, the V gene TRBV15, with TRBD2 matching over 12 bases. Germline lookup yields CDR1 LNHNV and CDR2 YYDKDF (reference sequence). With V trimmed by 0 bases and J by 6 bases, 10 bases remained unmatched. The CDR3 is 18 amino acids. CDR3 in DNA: TGTGCCACCAGCAGAGATCGGCTAGCGGGAGGGCCAAGGGATACGCAGTATTTT. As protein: CATSRDRLAGGPRDTQYF.

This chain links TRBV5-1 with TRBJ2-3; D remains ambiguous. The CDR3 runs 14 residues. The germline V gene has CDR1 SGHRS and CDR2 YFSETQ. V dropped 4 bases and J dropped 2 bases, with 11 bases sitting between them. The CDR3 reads CASSVQVLTDTQYF. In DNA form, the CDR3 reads TGCGCCAGCAGCGTCCAAGTCCTCACAGATACGCAGTATTTT.

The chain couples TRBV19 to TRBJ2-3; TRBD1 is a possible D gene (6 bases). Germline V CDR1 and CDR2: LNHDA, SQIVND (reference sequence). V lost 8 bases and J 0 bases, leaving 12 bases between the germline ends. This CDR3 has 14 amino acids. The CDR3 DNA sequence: TGTGCCAGTTCGTGGACAGTCAGCACAGATACGCAGTATTTT. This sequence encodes CASSWTVSTDTQYF.

The DNA for the CDR3 is TGTGCCAGCAGCTCGACCGGGACTAGCTTTGATACGCAGTATTTT. This sequence encodes CASSSTGTSFDTQYF. The V and J genes are TRBV5-4 and TRBJ2-3; TRBD2 matches 9 bases. The CDR3 runs to 15 residues. V lost 3 bases, J lost 6 bases, and 8 bases stayed unmatched. Germline values: CDR1 SGHNT, CDR2 YYREEE (reference sequence).

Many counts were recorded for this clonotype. Written as DNA, the CDR3 is TGTGCCACCCTTTTTAAGGGGACCGGGGAGCTGTTTTTT. Residues: CATLFKGTGELFF. V gene TRBV12-3 or TRBV12-4 combines with J gene TRBJ2-2, with D maybe TRBD1 (5 bases). V was clipped by 10 bases and J by 5 bases, with 14 bases between them. The CDR3 totals 13 residues.

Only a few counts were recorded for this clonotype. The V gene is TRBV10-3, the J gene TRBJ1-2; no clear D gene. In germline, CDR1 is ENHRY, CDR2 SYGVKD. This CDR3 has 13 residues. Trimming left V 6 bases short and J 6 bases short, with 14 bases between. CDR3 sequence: CAIRPALQNGYTF. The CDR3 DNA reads TGTGCCATCAGGCCCGCCCTACAGAATGGCTACACCTTC.

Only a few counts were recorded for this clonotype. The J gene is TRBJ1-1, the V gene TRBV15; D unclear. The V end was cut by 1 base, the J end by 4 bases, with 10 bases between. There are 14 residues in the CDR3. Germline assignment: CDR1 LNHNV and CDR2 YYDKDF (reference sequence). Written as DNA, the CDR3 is TGTGCCACCAGCAGAGTTTACGTCACCACTGAAGCTTTCTTT. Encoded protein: CATSRVYVTTEAFF. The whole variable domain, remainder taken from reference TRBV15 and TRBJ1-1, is DAMVIQNPRYQVTQFGKPVTLSCSQTLNHNVMYWYQQKSSQAPKLLFHYYDKDFNNEADTPDNFQSRRPNTSFCFLDIRSPGLGDTAMYLCATSRVYVTTEAFFGQGTRLTVV.

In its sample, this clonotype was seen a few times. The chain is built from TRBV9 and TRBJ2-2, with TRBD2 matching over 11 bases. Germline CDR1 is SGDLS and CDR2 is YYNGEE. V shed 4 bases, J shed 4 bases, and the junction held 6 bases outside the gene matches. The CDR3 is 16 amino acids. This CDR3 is CASSSTSGRFTGELFF. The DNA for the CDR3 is TGTGCCAGCAGCTCCACTAGCGGGAGATTCACCGGGGAGCTGTTTTTT.

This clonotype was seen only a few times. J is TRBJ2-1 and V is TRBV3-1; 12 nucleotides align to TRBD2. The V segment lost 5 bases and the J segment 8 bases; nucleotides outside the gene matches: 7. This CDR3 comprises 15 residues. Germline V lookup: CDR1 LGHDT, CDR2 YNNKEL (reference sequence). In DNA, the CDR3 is TGTGCCAGCAGCACCGGGACTAGCGGGTCGGATGAGCAGTTCTTC. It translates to CASSTGTSGSDEQFF.

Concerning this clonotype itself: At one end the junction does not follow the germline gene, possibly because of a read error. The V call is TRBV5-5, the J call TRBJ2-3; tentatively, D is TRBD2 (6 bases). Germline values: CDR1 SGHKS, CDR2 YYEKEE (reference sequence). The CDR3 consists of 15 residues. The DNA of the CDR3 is TGTGCCATCAGCCCCGGGGGACTTTACACAGATACGCAGTATTTT. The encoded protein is CAISPGGLYTDTQYF.

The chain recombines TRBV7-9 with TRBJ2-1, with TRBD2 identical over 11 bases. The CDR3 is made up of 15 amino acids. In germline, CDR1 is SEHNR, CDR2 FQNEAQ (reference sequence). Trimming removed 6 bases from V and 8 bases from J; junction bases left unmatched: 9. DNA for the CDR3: TGTGCCAGCAGAAACACTAGCGGGAGAGGCCATGAGCAGTTCTTC. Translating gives CASRNTSGRGHEQFF.